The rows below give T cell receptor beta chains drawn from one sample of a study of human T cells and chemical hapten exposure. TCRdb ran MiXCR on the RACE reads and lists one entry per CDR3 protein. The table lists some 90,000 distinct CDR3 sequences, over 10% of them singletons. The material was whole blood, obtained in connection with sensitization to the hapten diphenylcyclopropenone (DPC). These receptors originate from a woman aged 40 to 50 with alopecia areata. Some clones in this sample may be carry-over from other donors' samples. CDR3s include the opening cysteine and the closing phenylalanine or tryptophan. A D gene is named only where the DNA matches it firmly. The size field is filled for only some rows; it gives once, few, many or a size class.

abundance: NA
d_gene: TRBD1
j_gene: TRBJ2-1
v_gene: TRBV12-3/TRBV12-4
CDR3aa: CASSPSGTGANEQFF
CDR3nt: TGTGCCAGCAGTCCGTCCGGGACAGGCGCCAATGAGCAGTTCTTC

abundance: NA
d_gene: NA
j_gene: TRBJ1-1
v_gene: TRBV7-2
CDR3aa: CASSLSRGTEAFF
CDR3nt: TGTGCCAGCAGCTTAAGCAGGGGTACTGAAGCTTTCTTT

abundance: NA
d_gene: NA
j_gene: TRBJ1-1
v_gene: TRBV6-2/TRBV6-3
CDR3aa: CASSYGGSTAAGAFF
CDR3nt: TGTGCCAGCAGTTACGGGGGCAGCACAGCGGCGGGAGCTTTCTTT

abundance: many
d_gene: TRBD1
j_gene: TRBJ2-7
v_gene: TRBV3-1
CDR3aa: CASSQVRGPDYEQYF
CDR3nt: TGTGCCAGCAGCCAAGTCAGGGGGCCCGACTACGAGCAGTACTTC

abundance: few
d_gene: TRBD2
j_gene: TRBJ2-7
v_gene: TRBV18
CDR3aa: CASSPGLAGDEQYF
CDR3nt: TGTGCCAGCTCACCGGGACTAGCGGGCGACGAGCAGTACTTC

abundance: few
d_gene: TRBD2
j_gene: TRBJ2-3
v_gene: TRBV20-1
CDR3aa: CSAGTSGTDTQYF
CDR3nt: TGCAGTGCTGGGACTAGCGGCACAGATACGCAGTATTTT

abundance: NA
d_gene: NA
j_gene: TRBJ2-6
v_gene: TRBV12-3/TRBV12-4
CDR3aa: CASSFPQGVLTF
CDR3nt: TGTGCCAGCAGTTTTCCCCAGGGGGTCCTGACTTTC

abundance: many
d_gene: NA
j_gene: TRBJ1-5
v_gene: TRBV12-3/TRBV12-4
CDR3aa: CASSQRHGFSQPQHF
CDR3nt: TGTGCCAGCAGCCAGAGACACGGCTTTAGTCAGCCCCAGCATTTT

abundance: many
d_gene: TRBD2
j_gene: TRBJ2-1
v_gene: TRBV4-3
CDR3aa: CASSQEDLGASGRNEQFF
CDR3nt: TGCGCCAGCAGCCAAGAGGACCTGGGGGCTAGCGGGAGGAATGAGCAGTTCTTC

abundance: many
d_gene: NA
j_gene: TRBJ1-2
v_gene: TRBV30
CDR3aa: CAWAPFNSNYGYTF
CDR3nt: TGTGCCTGGGCACCCTTCAACTCTAACTATGGCTACACCTTC

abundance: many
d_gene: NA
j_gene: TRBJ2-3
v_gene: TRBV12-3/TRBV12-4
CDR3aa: CASRGSVGPQGTDTQYF
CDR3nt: TGTGCCAGCAGGGGATCCGTCGGACCCCAAGGCACAGATACGCAGTATTTT

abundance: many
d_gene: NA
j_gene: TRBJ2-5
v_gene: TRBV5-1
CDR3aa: CASSPLAGLFETQYF
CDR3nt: TGCGCCAGCAGCCCCCTGGCAGGGTTGTTCGAGACCCAGTACTTC

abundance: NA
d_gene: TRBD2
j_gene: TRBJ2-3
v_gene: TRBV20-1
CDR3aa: CSADSRSGGYTDTQYF
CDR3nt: TGCAGTGCTGACTCCCGGAGCGGGGGGTACACAGATACGCAGTATTTT

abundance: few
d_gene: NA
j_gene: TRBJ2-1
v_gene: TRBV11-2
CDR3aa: CASSFSGGSYNEQFF
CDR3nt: TGTGCCAGCAGCTTTTCAGGGGGGTCCTACAATGAGCAGTTCTTC

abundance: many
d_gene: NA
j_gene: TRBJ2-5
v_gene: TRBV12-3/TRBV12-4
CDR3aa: CASSLHVASRGETQYF
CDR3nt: TGTGCCAGCAGTTTACACGTAGCGTCTCGGGGCGAGACCCAGTACTTC

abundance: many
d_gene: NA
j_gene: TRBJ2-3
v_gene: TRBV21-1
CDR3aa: CASSDLPGSTDTQYF
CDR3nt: TGTGCCAGCAGCGACCTACCGGGGAGCACAGATACGCAGTATTTT

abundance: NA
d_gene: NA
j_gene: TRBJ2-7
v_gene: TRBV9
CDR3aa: CASSVDRYSYEQYF
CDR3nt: TGTGCCAGCAGCGTAGACAGGTACTCCTACGAGCAGTACTTC

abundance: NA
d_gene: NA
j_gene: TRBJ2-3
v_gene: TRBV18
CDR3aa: CASSPNGQSFTDTQYF
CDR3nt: TGTGCCAGCTCACCTAACGGACAGTCTTTCACAGATACGCAGTATTTT

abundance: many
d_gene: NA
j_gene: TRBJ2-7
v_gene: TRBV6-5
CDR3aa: CASSYNGQSSYEQYF
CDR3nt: TGTGCCAGCAGTTACAACGGACAGTCGTCCTACGAGCAGTACTTC

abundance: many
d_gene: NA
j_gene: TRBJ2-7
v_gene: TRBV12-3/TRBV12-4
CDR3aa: CASRLGVSSYEQYF
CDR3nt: TGTGCCAGCAGGCTCGGAGTGAGCTCCTACGAGCAGTACTTC

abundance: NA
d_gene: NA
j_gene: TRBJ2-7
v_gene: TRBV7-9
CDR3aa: CASSLLIYEQYF
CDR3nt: TGTGCCAGCAGCTTGTTAATCTACGAGCAGTACTTC

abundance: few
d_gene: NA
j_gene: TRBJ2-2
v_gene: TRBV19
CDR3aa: CATHPPAANTGELFF
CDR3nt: TGTGCCACCCACCCCCCGGCAGCGAACACCGGGGAGCTGTTTTTT

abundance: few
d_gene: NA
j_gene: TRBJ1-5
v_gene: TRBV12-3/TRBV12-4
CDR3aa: CASSRAAGLSNQPQHF
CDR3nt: TGTGCCAGCAGCCGGGCGGCAGGACTAAGCAATCAGCCCCAGCATTTT

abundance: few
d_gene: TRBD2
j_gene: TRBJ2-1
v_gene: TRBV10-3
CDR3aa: CAINERGAEDEQFF
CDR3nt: TGTGCCATCAACGAGCGGGGGGCCGAGGATGAGCAGTTCTTC

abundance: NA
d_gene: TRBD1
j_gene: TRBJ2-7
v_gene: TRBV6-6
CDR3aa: CASSPRDRVYEQYF
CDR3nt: TGTGCCAGCAGCCCGAGAGACAGGGTTTACGAGCAGTACTTC

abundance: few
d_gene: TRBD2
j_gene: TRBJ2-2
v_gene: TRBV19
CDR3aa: CASSLGGLANTGELFF
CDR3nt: TGTGCCAGTAGCCTAGGAGGACTAGCGAACACCGGGGAGCTGTTTTTT

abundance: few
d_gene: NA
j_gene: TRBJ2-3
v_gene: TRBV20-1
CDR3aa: CSASVARSTDTQYF
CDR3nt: TGCAGTGCTAGTGTGGCGAGAAGCACAGATACGCAGTATTTT

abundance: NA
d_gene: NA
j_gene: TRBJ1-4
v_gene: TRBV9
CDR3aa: CASSVRTGRLTNEKLFF
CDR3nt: TGTGCCAGCAGCGTCCGAACAGGGAGGTTGACTAATGAAAAACTGTTTTTT

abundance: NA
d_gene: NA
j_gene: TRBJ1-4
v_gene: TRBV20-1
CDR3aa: CSARDLGGNEKLFF
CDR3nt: TGCAGTGCTAGAGATCTAGGGGGAAACGAAAAACTGTTTTTT

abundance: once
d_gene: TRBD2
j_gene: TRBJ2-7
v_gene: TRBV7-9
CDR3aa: CASGAGGPREQYF
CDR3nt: TGTGCCAGCGGCGCGGGAGGGCCTCGGGAGCAGTACTTC

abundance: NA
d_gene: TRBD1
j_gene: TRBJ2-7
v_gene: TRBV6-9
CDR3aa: CASTHLRDRSSYEQYF
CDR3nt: TGTGCCAGCACCCACCTCCGGGACAGGAGCTCCTACGAGCAGTACTTC

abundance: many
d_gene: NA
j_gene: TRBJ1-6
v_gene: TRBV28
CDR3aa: CASRTTSPHNSPLHF
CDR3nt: TGTGCCAGCAGGACGACCTCACCCCATAATTCACCCCTCCACTTT

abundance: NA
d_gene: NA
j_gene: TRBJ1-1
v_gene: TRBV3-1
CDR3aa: CASSQGDAAPQAFF
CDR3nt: TGTGCCAGCAGCCAAGGGGACGCGGCCCCCCAAGCTTTCTTT

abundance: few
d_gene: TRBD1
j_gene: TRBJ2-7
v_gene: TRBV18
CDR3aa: CASSGQGSYEQYF
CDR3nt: TGTGCCAGCTCGGGACAGGGCTCCTACGAGCAGTACTTC

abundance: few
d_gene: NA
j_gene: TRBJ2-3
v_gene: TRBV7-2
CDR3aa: CASSPRGNGVDTQYF
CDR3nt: TGTGCCAGCAGCCCCCGGGGCAATGGGGTAGATACGCAGTATTTT

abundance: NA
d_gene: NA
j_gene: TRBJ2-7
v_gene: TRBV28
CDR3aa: CASRSSGVPHEQYF
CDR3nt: TGTGCCAGCAGATCCTCAGGGGTCCCCCACGAGCAGTACTTC

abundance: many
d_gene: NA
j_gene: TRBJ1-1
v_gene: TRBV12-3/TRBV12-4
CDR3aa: CASSLSVNTEAFF
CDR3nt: TGTGCCAGCAGTTTGTCCGTGAACACTGAAGCTTTCTTT

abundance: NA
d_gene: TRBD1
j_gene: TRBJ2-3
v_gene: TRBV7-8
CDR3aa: CASSPDRGHTDTQYF
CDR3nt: TGTGCCAGCAGCCCGGACAGGGGTCACACGGATACGCAGTATTTT

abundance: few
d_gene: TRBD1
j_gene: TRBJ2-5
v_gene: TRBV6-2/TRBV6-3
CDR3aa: CASNDRGLETQYF
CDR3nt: TGTGCCAGCAACGACAGGGGCCTAGAGACCCAGTACTTC